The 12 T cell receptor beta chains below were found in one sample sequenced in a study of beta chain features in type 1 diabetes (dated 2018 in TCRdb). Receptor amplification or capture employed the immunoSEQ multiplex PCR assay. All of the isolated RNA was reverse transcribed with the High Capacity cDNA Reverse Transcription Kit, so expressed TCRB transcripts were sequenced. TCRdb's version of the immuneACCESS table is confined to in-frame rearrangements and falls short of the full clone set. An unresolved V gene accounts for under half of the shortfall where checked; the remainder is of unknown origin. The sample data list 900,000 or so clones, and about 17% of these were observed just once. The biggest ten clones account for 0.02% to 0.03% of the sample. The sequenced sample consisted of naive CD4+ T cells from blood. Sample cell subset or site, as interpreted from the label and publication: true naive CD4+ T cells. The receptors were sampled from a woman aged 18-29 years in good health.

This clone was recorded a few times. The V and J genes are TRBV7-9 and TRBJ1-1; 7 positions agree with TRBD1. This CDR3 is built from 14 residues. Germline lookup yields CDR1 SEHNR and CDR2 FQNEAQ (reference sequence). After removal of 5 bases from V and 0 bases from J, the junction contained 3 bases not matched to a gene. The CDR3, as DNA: TGTGCCAGCAGCGGGACAGTAATGAACACTGAAGCTTTCTTT. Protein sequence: CASSGTVMNTEAFF.

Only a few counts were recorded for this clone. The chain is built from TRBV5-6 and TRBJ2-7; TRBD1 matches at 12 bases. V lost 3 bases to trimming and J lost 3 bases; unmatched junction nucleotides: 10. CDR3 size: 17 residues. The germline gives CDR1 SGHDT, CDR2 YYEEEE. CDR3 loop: CASSYRFGDRGLYEQYF. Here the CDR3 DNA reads TGTGCCAGCAGCTACCGATTTGGGGACAGGGGGCTCTACGAGCAGTACTTC. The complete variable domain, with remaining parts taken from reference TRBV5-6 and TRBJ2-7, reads DAGVTQSPTHLIKTRGQQVTLRCSPKSGHDTVSWYQQALGQGPQFIFQYYEEEERQRGNFPDRFSGHQFPNYSSELNVNALLLGDSALYLCASSYRFGDRGLYEQYFGPGTRLTVT.

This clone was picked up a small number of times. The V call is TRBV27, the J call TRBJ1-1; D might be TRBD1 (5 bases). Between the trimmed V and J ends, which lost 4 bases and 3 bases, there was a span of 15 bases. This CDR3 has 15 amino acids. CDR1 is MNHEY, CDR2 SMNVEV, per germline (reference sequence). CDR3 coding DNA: TGTGCCAGCAGTTCCTCGGGAGCGGGGGACACTGAAGCTTTCTTT. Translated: CASSSSGAGDTEAFF.

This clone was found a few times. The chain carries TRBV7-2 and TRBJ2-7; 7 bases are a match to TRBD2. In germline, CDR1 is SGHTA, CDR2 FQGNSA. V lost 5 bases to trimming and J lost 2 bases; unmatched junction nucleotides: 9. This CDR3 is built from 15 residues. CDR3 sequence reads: CASSRYWEGTYEQYF. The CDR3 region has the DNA TGTGCCAGCAGCCGATATTGGGAGGGAACCTACGAGCAGTACTTC.

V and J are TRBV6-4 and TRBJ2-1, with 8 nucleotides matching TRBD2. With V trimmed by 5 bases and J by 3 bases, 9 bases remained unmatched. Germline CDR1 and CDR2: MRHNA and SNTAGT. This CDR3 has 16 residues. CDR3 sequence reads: CASSKTGTRVYNEQFF. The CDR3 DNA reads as TGTGCCAGCAGTAAGACCGGGACTAGGGTCTACAATGAGCAGTTCTTC.

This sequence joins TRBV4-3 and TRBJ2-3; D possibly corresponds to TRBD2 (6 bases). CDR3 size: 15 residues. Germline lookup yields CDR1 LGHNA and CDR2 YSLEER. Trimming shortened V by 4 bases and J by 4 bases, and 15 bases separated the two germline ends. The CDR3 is CASSRGPSVPDTQYF. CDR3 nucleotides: TGCGCCAGCAGCCGAGGGCCTAGCGTCCCAGATACGCAGTATTTT.

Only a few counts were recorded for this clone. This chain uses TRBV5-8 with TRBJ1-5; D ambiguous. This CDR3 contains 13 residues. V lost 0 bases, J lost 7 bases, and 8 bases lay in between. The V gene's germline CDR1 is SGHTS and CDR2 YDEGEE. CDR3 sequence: CASSLGSRQPQHF. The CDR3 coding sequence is TGTGCCAGCAGCTTGGGGTCCCGCCAGCCCCAGCATTTT.

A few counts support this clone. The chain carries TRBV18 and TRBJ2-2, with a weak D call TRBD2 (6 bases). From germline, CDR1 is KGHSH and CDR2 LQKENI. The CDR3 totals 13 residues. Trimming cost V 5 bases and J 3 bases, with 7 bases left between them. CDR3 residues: CASSVADTGELFF. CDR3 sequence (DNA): TGTGCCAGCTCAGTAGCGGACACCGGGGAGCTGTTTTTT. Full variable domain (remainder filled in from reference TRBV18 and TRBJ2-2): NAGVMQNPRHLVRRRGQEARLRCSPMKGHSHVYWYRQLPEEGLKFMVYLQKENIIDESGMPKERFSAEFPKEGPSILRIQQVVRGDSAAYFCASSVADTGELFFGEGSRLTVL.

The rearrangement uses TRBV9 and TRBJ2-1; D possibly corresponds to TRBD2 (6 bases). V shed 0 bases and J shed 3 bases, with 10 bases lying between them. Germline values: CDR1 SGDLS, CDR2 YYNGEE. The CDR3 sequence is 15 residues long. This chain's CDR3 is CASSVGAGHYNEQFF. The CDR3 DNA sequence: TGTGCCAGCAGCGTAGGAGCGGGCCACTACAATGAGCAGTTCTTC.

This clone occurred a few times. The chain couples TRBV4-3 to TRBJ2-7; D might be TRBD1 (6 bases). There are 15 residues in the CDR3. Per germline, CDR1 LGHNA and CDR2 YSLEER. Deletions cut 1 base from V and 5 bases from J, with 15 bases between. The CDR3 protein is CASSQVRDTFHEQYF. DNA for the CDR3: TGCGCCAGCAGCCAAGTGAGGGACACATTTCACGAGCAGTACTTC.

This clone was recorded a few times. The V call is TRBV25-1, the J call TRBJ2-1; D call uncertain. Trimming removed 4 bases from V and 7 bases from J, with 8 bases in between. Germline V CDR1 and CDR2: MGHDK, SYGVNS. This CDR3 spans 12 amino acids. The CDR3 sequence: CASSVGSNEQFF. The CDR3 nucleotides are TGTGCCAGCAGTGTAGGGTCGAATGAGCAGTTCTTC.

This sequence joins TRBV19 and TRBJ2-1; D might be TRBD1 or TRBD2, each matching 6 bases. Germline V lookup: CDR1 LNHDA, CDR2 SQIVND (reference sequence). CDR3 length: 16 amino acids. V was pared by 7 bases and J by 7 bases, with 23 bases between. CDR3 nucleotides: TGTGCCAGTACCCCTCTTGGGGGGCGAGATTCGAATGAGCAGTTCTTC. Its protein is CASTPLGGRDSNEQFF.